Shown below are 8 T cell receptor beta chains from a single sample sequenced in a study of T-cell memory formation after mild COVID-19. TCRdb passed the 5' RACE reads through MiXCR, listing each CDR3 protein once. Of around 510,000 distinct CDR3 sequences listed, roughly 20% are singletons. Sequenced: PBMCs or a T cell subset sorted from them (not recorded which). The source of these receptors is an adult woman who had mild COVID-19 (a few samples of this study predate the infection). Cell type and time point are not known.

This clonotype was found a few times. The CDR3 here is CATSPQRASGNEQFF. The DNA for the CDR3 is TGTGCCACCAGCCCACAGAGGGCTAGCGGGAATGAGCAGTTCTTC. This chain uses TRBV15 with TRBJ2-1; 8 positions match TRBD2. Germline V gene lookup returns CDR1 LNHNV and CDR2 YYDKDF (reference sequence). This CDR3 is built from 15 residues. V dropped 5 bases and J dropped 7; count of bases not matched to a gene: 10.

The chain links TRBV20-1 to TRBJ1-1; unclear D gene. Germline V gene sequence: CDR1 DFQATT, CDR2 SNEGSKA (reference sequence). The CDR3 runs to 10 residues. The CDR3 here is CMAGNTEAFF. The CDR3 DNA reads TGCATGGCGGGGAACACTGAAGCTTTCTTT.

This clonotype was recorded at least ten times. The CDR3 spells CASSHIPGQVYEQYF. The CDR3 bases are TGTGCCAGCAGTCACATACCGGGACAGGTCTACGAGCAGTACTTC. The gene calls are TRBV2 and TRBJ2-7; 8 bases map to TRBD1. V shed 5 bases, J shed 3 bases, and the junction held 9 bases outside the gene matches. Germline V gives CDR1 SNHLY, CDR2 FYNNEI. The CDR3 is 15 amino acids. The full variable domain, rest sourced from reference TRBV2 and TRBJ2-7, is EPEVTQTPSHQVTQMGQEVILRCVPISNHLYFYWYRQILGQKVEFLVSFYNNEISEKSEIFDDQFSVERPDGSNFTLKIRSTKLEDSAMYFCASSHIPGQVYEQYFGPGTRLTVT.

This clonotype has ten or more counts. The chain joins TRBV7-9 to TRBJ2-1; 9 bases match TRBD1. Germline trimming cut 5 bases from V and 8 bases from J; bases unmatched to any gene: 16. The CDR3 runs 17 residues. The germline V gene has CDR1 SEHNR and CDR2 FQNEAQ (reference sequence). Written as DNA, the CDR3 is TGTGCCAGCAGCCCCCCCCGGGACAGGGAGGCTTCGGATGAGCAGTTCTTC. Encoded protein: CASSPPRDREASDEQFF.

This chain links TRBV12-3 or TRBV12-4 with TRBJ2-5; TRBD2 might be the D (5 bases). This CDR3 has 13 amino acids. Trimming took 5 bases from V and 5 from J, leaving 12 bases between them. This CDR3 is CASSTQEEETQYF. CDR3 nucleotide sequence: TGTGCCAGCAGTACGCAGGAGGAGGAGACCCAGTACTTC.

This clonotype was counted only a few times. This chain uses TRBV12-3 or TRBV12-4 with TRBJ2-1; D is possibly TRBD2 (6 bases). This CDR3 has 16 residues. Between the trimmed V and J ends, which lost 7 bases and 4 bases, there was a span of 20 bases. CDR3 DNA sequence: TGTGCCAGCACCTTCTCAATGGGGGGAGCGTACAATGAGCAGTTCTTC. Its translation is CASTFSMGGAYNEQFF.

V and J are TRBV5-1 and TRBJ2-1; 11 bases align to TRBD2. CDR1 and CDR2 from the germline V gene are SGHRS and YFSETQ. CDR3 length equals 15 residues. With V trimmed by 2 bases and J by 9 bases, 7 bases remained unmatched. This CDR3 reads CASSLASGGPGEQFF. The CDR3 bases are TGCGCCAGCAGCTTAGCTAGCGGGGGGCCTGGTGAGCAGTTCTTC.

This clonotype was observed a handful of times. The V call is TRBV20-1, the J call TRBJ1-1; D remains unclear. CDR3 length: 15 residues. V lost 6 bases to trimming and J lost 0 bases, with 17 bases between them. The germline CDR1 and CDR2 sequences are DFQATT and SNEGSKA (reference sequence). CDR3 nucleotides: TGCAGTGCACGCGACTCGGGTTCGATGAACACTGAAGCTTTCTTT. It is translated as CSARDSGSMNTEAFF.